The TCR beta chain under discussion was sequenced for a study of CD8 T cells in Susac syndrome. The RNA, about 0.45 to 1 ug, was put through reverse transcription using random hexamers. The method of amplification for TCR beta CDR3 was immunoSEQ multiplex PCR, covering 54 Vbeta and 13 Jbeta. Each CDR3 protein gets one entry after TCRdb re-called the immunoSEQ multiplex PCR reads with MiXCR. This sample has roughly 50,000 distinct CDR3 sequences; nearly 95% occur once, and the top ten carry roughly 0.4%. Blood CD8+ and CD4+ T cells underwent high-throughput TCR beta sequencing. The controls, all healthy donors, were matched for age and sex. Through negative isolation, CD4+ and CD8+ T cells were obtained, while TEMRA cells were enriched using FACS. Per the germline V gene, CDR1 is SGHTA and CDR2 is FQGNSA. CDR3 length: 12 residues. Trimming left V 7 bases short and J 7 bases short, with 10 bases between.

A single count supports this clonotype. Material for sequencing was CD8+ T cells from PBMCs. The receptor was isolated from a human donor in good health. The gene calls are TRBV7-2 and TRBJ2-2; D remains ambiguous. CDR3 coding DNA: TGTGCCAGCACCCAAGGCGGCGGGGAGCTGTTTTTT. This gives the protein CASTQGGGELFF.